This T cell receptor beta chain was captured by sequencing in a study of blood T cell repertoires in COVID-19. Study-level information: PBMCs, B-cell-depleted T cells, or T cells provided the cDNA or gDNA that made up the material.

Libraries were prepared by immunoSEQ multiplex PCR; TCRdb keeps only in-frame clonotypes and omits some of them. Of about 68,000 clones in the sample, over 75% were seen once. The receptor comes from a man in his forties with COVID-19, enrolled during active disease. Sample: peripheral blood.

The CDR3 nucleotides read TGTGCCAGCAGCCACGGGACAGGGGACTACGAGCAGTACTTC. Translation gives CASSHGTGDYEQYF. The chain has TRBV3-1 (or the pseudogene TRBV3-2) and TRBJ2-7; TRBD1 agrees at 10 bases. Germline values: CDR1 LGHDT, CDR2 YNNKEL (reference sequence). This CDR3 comprises 14 residues. Trimming at V came to 3 bases and at J to 3 bases, leaving 2 bases not matched to a gene.